This entry describes one TCR beta chain. Its target is unknown. These data come from a study of T-cell memory formation after mild COVID-19. Study-level findings and limits: CD4+ contracting clones were mainly CM and EM; CD8+ ones, EMRA.

TCR alpha and TCR beta cDNA libraries with sample barcodes and UMIs came from 5'RACE using constant-segment primers. TCRdb reanalysed the 5' RACE reads using MiXCR and keeps one entry per CDR3 protein. The sample includes roughly 350,000 distinct CDR3 sequences, approximately 21% of them seen just once. V shed 4 bases and J 2 bases; nucleotides not matched to a gene: 5. The CDR3 covers 14 residues. Looked up from germline, CDR1 is SGHRS and CDR2 is YFSETQ. The sequence derives from an adult woman who had mild COVID-19 (a few samples of this study predate the infection). Cell type and time point are not known. Sequencing used PBMCs or a T cell subset sorted from them (not recorded which). V usage is TRBV5-1 and J usage is TRBJ2-7; 8 nucleotides align to TRBD1. CDR3 bases: TGCGCCAGCAGCGTGGGACAGGTGACCTACGAGCAGTACTTC. Its translation: CASSVGQVTYEQYF. The full variable domain, completed using reference TRBV5-1 and TRBJ2-7, is KAGVTQTPRYLIKTRGQQVTLSCSPISGHRSVSWYQQTPGQGLQFLFEYFSETQRNKGNFPGRFSGRQFSNSRSEMNVSTLELGDSALYLCASSVGQVTYEQYFGPGTRLTVT.